Following are 24 T cell receptor beta chains from one sample sequenced in a study of cytomegalovirus exposure and HLA in healthy donors. The PCR employed 60 Vbeta primers together with 13 Jbeta primers. The data were produced by immunoSEQ multiplex PCR, yet TCRdb's version contains in-frame clones alone and is incomplete. The sample consists of some 150,000 clones, around 82% of them appearing once. Sequencing input: PBMCs. These receptors all come from a man aged 18 to 29 in good health and CMV-seropositive.

The J gene is TRBJ2-3, the V gene TRBV4-1, with TRBD1 as a possible D gene (5 bases). This CDR3 has 13 residues. CDR1 and CDR2 from the germline V gene are MGHRA and YSYEKL. The ends were cut back, 8 bases at V and 3 bases at J, with 12 bases in the middle. The CDR3 region has the DNA TGCGCCAGCTCAGGGCATGGGACAGATACGCAGTATTTT. Its protein product is CASSGHGTDTQYF.

The chain couples TRBV27 to TRBJ2-1; D is unclear. From germline, CDR1 is MNHEY and CDR2 SMNVEV (reference sequence). V gave up 3 bases and J gave up 2 bases, with 5 bases separating them. The CDR3 has 13 residues. The CDR3 DNA is TGTGCCAGCAGTTTCTCTCCCTACAATGAGCAGTTCTTC. It translates to CASSFSPYNEQFF.

V usage is TRBV5-1 and J usage is TRBJ1-5; 7 nucleotides line up with TRBD1. With V trimmed by 5 bases and J by 0 bases, 5 bases remained unmatched. This CDR3 has 15 amino acids. The germline V gene encodes CDR1 SGHRS and CDR2 YFSETQ. The CDR3 is CASSSTGLSNQPQHF. The CDR3 region has the DNA TGCGCCAGCAGTTCGACAGGGCTTAGCAATCAGCCCCAGCATTTT.

The chain carries TRBV6-5 and TRBJ2-3; 9 bases agree with TRBD2. The ends lost 5 bases at V and 5 bases at J; junction bases unmatched: 5. Germline lookup yields CDR1 MNHEY and CDR2 SVGAGI. This CDR3 spans 14 amino acids. CDR3 sequence reads: CASSKGLAGDTQYF. CDR3 DNA: TGTGCCAGCAGTAAGGGACTAGCAGGAGATACGCAGTATTTT.

The chain is built from TRBV27 and TRBJ1-1, with a weak D call TRBD1 (5 bases). CDR3 size: 14 residues. Trimming stripped 2 bases from V and 1 base from J, with 8 bases between. CDR1 is MNHEY, CDR2 SMNVEV, per germline (reference sequence). The CDR3 loop reads CASSLQGWNTEAFF. Here the CDR3 DNA reads TGTGCCAGCAGTTTACAGGGTTGGAACACTGAAGCTTTCTTT.

V gene TRBV6-5 combines with J gene TRBJ2-2; TRBD2 is a possible D gene (5 bases). CDR1 MNHEY and CDR2 SVGAGI come from the germline V gene. The V and J ends lost 10 bases and 7 bases respectively, with 19 bases between them. The CDR3 loop spans 14 amino acids. The CDR3 nucleotides are TGTGCCACCCGTACTTGGTCCGGAGGCGGGGAGCTGTTTTTT. Protein sequence: CATRTWSGGGELFF.

The chain couples TRBV5-1 to TRBJ2-1; maybe TRBD1 (6 bases). V was clipped by 3 bases and J by 7 bases, with 17 bases between them. This CDR3 comprises 15 residues. Germline values: CDR1 SGHRS, CDR2 YFSETQ. The CDR3 nucleotides read TGCGCCAGCAGCTCCATGGACAGCCCTGGGAATGAGCAGTTCTTC. It is translated as CASSSMDSPGNEQFF.

The rearrangement links TRBV6-6 to TRBJ2-7; 12 positions match TRBD2. V shed 10 bases and J 6 bases; nucleotides not matched to a gene: 4. Germline V gene lookup returns CDR1 MNHNY and CDR2 SVGAGI (reference sequence). The CDR3 sequence is 12 residues long. Here the CDR3 DNA reads TGTGCCACTAGCGGGAGGGCCGGCGAGCAGTACTTC. Protein sequence: CATSGRAGEQYF.

This chain uses TRBV5-1 with TRBJ2-1; 8 bases map to TRBD2. CDR3 length: 16 residues. The trim removed 4 bases at V and 6 bases at J, leaving 12 bases unmatched. Germline CDR1 reads SGHRS; CDR2 reads YFSETQ. This CDR3 is CASSHLLAVRGNEQFF. The CDR3 nucleotides are TGCGCCAGCAGCCACCTACTAGCGGTTCGTGGCAATGAGCAGTTCTTC.

The chain combines TRBV6-1 with TRBJ2-4; TRBD1 matches at 7 bases. CDR1 and CDR2 (germline): MNHNS, SASEGT. This CDR3 has 15 amino acids. With 8 bases clipped from V and 5 bases from J, the junction kept 12 bases outside the gene matches. The CDR3 loop is CASGATGTVENIQYF. In DNA, the CDR3 is TGTGCCAGCGGGGCGACAGGGACAGTCGAAAACATTCAGTACTTC.

This chain joins TRBV21-1 and TRBJ1-5. TRBV21-1 is flagged as a pseudogene. CDR3 length: 15 amino acids. CDR3 coding DNA: TGTGCCAGCAGCGTAGACCCCCGTGAGGATCAGCCCCAGCATTTT. Translating it yields CASSVDPREDQPQHF.

The chain couples TRBV28 to TRBJ1-4; D is uncertain. With 5 bases removed from V and 13 bases from J, the gap between germline ends came to 11 bases. The length of the CDR3 is 11 residues. Germline lookup yields CDR1 MDHEN and CDR2 SYDVKM. The DNA for the CDR3 is TGTGCCAGCAGTGAGGGCGAGGGACTGTTTTTT. It yields the protein CASSEGEGLFF.

The chain is built from TRBV5-1 and TRBJ1-1; D is perhaps TRBD1 (5 bases). The CDR3 totals 13 residues. V was cut by 3 bases and J by 4 bases, with 10 bases left in between. Germline V CDR1 and CDR2: SGHRS, YFSETQ. The CDR3 protein is CASSSRVGTEAFF. Here the CDR3 DNA reads TGCGCCAGCAGCTCCAGGGTAGGCACTGAAGCTTTCTTT.

There are a few counts of this clone. The rearrangement uses TRBV28 and TRBJ1-3, with D perhaps matching TRBD1 (6 bases). V lost 3 bases and J lost 0, with 15 bases in between. The CDR3 is 17 residues long. Germline-derived CDR1 and CDR2 are MDHEN and SYDVKM. CDR3 DNA: TGTGCCAGCAGTTTCTCACCAGGGGAAGGCTCTGGAAACACCATATATTTT. Translating gives CASSFSPGEGSGNTIYF.

The V gene is TRBV7-9, the J gene TRBJ1-1; TRBD1 aligns across 8 bases. Trimming removed 1 base from V and 4 bases from J; junction bases left unmatched: 11. This CDR3 contains 17 residues. Looked up from germline, CDR1 is SEHNR and CDR2 is FQNEAQ (reference sequence). This chain's CDR3 is CASSLGDRWASSTEAFF. The CDR3 region has the DNA TGTGCCAGCAGCTTAGGGGACAGGTGGGCTTCGAGCACTGAAGCTTTCTTT.

The J gene is TRBJ1-1, the V gene TRBV27; D might be TRBD1 (5 bases). CDR3 size: 13 residues. V was shortened by 3 bases and J by 1 base, with 6 bases between the two germline ends. CDR1 is MNHEY, CDR2 SMNVEV, per germline (reference sequence). CDR3 residues: CASSFRENTEAFF. CDR3 DNA sequence: TGTGCCAGCAGTTTCAGGGAGAACACTGAAGCTTTCTTT.

The chain has TRBV5-6 and TRBJ2-1; a possible D gene is TRBD2 (5 bases). The CDR3 contains 12 residues. The V and J ends lost 7 bases and 9 bases respectively, with 14 bases between them. The germline gives CDR1 SGHDT, CDR2 YYEEEE. The CDR3 protein is CASGSGVVEQFF. The CDR3 bases are TGTGCCAGCGGCTCCGGGGTCGTTGAGCAGTTCTTC.

The chain couples TRBV6-1 to TRBJ2-2; D remains unclear. CDR1 and CDR2 (germline): MNHNS, SASEGT. The CDR3 spans 13 residues. Deletions cut 3 bases from V and 5 bases from J, with 7 bases between. In DNA, the CDR3 is TGTGCCAGCAGTGACCCAATGACCGGGGAGCTGTTTTTT. It is translated as CASSDPMTGELFF.

The rearrangement uses TRBV6-1 and TRBJ1-5; 7 nucleotides match TRBD1. Germline lookup yields CDR1 MNHNS and CDR2 SASEGT. The length of the CDR3 is 15 residues. V shed 0 bases and J 3 bases; nucleotides not matched to a gene: 2. This CDR3 reads CASSEAGQLNQPQHF. The DNA for the CDR3 is TGTGCCAGCAGTGAAGCGGGACAGCTCAATCAGCCCCAGCATTTT.

The chain is built from TRBV4-1 and TRBJ2-3; 7 nucleotides line up with TRBD1. CDR1 and CDR2 from the germline V gene are MGHRA and YSYEKL. V lost 1 base, J lost 2 bases, and 9 bases stayed unmatched. CDR3 length equals 17 residues. The CDR3 DNA reads TGCGCCAGCAGCCAAGTAGTTCGGGACAGCCTCACAGATACGCAGTATTTT. Protein sequence: CASSQVVRDSLTDTQYF.

This clone was seen only a few times. V usage is TRBV29-1 and J usage is TRBJ1-1; no definite D call. Germline CDR1 and CDR2: SQVTM and ANQGSEA. CDR3 length equals 11 residues. Trimming took 4 bases from V and 5 from J, leaving 8 bases between them. CDR3 protein: CSVVGVTEAFF. In DNA, the CDR3 is TGCAGCGTTGTAGGAGTTACTGAAGCTTTCTTT.

This chain joins TRBV6-1 and TRBJ1-1; D is unresolved. Germline V gene data show CDR1 as MNHNS and CDR2 as SASEGT. The CDR3 covers 12 residues. Trimming took off 7 bases at V and 3 bases at J, with 9 bases between the two ends. The DNA for the CDR3 is TGTGCCAGCATTGGACTGTACACTGAAGCTTTCTTT. Its protein product is CASIGLYTEAFF.

This clone appeared a single time. The chain has TRBV9 and TRBJ1-1, with TRBD1 identical over 8 bases. V was clipped by 4 bases and J by 8 bases; unmatched bases: 10. CDR3 length: 14 residues. The V gene's germline CDR1 is SGDLS and CDR2 YYNGEE. CDR3 bases: TGTGCCAGCAGCTCCCAGACCGGGACAGGAGAAGCTTTCTTT. Its protein product is CASSSQTGTGEAFF.

The CDR3 DNA sequence: TGTGCCAGCAGTTCCTCTGGAGAGCAGTACTTC. Protein product: CASSSSGEQYF. V and J are TRBV6-6 and TRBJ2-5; D is ambiguous. Germline loops: CDR1 MNHNY, CDR2 SVGAGI (reference sequence). This CDR3 spans 11 amino acids. V lost 4 bases to trimming and J lost 11 bases, with 11 bases between them.